The present T cell receptor beta chain was sequenced within a study of a mutant IDH1 vaccine in newly diagnosed glioma. Background on the study: Radiotherapy alone preceded vaccination by 4-6 weeks; alternatively, vaccination started with temozolomide cycles.

Data came from immunoSEQ multiplex PCR; TCRdb stores just in-frame clones and leaves some out. The sample shows about 56,000 clones, approximately 71% of them seen only once. With respect to this clone: Its specificity is not known.

Time point denoted: week 47, end of study. What each vaccine dose contained was 300 ug of mutant IDH1 20-mer peptide, accompanied by topical imiquimod. Notes on the study in general: Evidence of vaccine-induced immune responses was documented in approximately 93% of patients.

Sequencing was performed on PBMCs, taken from a glioma patient whose treatment included an IDH1 peptide vaccine. The clonotype comes from a man aged 50-59 years with glioma.

The CDR3 region has the DNA TGTGCCAGCAGCTCAGGGCGTTCCTACTCTGGAAACACCATATATTTT. This gives the protein CASSSGRSYSGNTIYF. The chain is built from TRBV7-2 and TRBJ1-3; D perhaps matches TRBD1 (5 bases). Trimming left V 4 bases short and J 0 bases short, with 13 bases between. Germline V gene sequence: CDR1 SGHTA, CDR2 FQGNSA. CDR3 length: 16 amino acids.